Only one count was recorded for the clone carrying this T cell receptor beta chain. Its antigen remains unidentified. These data originate in a study of cytomegalovirus exposure and HLA in healthy donors. General observations from the study: Excluded were some V segments that proved indistinguishable, including TRBV6-2 and TRBV6-3.

Use of 60 Vbeta and 13 Jbeta primers characterized the PCR. The assay was immunoSEQ multiplex PCR, and TCRdb's table has in-frame clones only and misses some. The sample holds about 160,000 clones, less than 90% seen once. This CDR3 region has 16 residues. The source of this sequence is a woman between 18 and 30 years old in good health and CMV-seronegative. Sequenced: PBMCs. The chain is built from TRBV12-2 and TRBJ2-7; the table's D call, TRBD2, has no DNA check behind it. TRBV12-2 is termed a pseudogene. CDR3 DNA sequence: TGTGCAAGTCGCTTAGGGGGCCGGGGGAATTCCTACGAGCAGTACTTC. Amino acids: CASRLGGRGNSYEQYF.